A selection of T cell receptor beta chains follows, all from one sample in a study of cytomegalovirus exposure and HLA in healthy donors. TCRdb keeps only in-frame clones here, not all; method: immunoSEQ multiplex PCR. The repertoire holds about 140,000 clones, with roughly 75% as singletons. Sequencing input: PBMCs. The receptors come from a man aged 30 to 39 in good health and CMV-seronegative. Each CDR3 is given with its conserved first and last residue. The D gene is left open where the match is weak. Rows give clone size only sometimes, using once, few, many, or a class for an expanded clone.

cdr3_nt: TGCGCCAGCAGCATCCGGGATTCGAATCAGCCCCAGCATTTT
cdr3_aa: CASSIRDSNQPQHF
d_call: -
j_call: TRBJ1-5
cdr3_length: 14
clone_size: -
v_call: TRBV5-1

cdr3_nt: TGTGCCAGCAGCTTGCAGAGAACTACAGGTCACACTGAAGCTTTCTTT
cdr3_aa: CASSLQRTTGHTEAFF
d_call: -
j_call: TRBJ1-1
cdr3_length: 16
clone_size: -
v_call: TRBV5-6

cdr3_nt: TGTGCCAGCAGCTTAACCGGGACAGGGGACTACGAGCAGTACTTC
cdr3_aa: CASSLTGTGDYEQYF
d_call: TRBD1
j_call: TRBJ2-7
cdr3_length: 15
clone_size: -
v_call: TRBV5-8

cdr3_nt: TGTGCCAGTAGTACAAACCGACTTCGGCTAGCCAAAAACATTCAGTACTTC
cdr3_aa: CASSTNRLRLAKNIQYF
d_call: -
j_call: TRBJ2-4
cdr3_length: 17
clone_size: -
v_call: TRBV19

cdr3_nt: TGTGCCAGCAGCTTCCGACAGCCAGAAGCTTTCTTT
cdr3_aa: CASSFRQPEAFF
d_call: -
j_call: TRBJ1-1
cdr3_length: 12
clone_size: once
v_call: TRBV7-2

cdr3_nt: TGTGCCAGCAGTGCCCCGACAGGGAACATTCAGTACTTC
cdr3_aa: CASSAPTGNIQYF
d_call: TRBD1
j_call: TRBJ2-4
cdr3_length: 13
clone_size: -
v_call: TRBV6-1

cdr3_nt: TGTGCTAGTGCCCTTGGGGGGAAGCAGTACTTC
cdr3_aa: CASALGGKQYF
d_call: -
j_call: TRBJ2-7
cdr3_length: 11
clone_size: -
v_call: TRBV12-5

cdr3_nt: TGTGCCAGCAAAAGGTGGGACAGCGAGCAGTACTTC
cdr3_aa: CASKRWDSEQYF
d_call: TRBD1
j_call: TRBJ2-7
cdr3_length: 12
clone_size: -
v_call: TRBV6-5

cdr3_nt: TGTGCCAGCAGCTTAAGCATAGGGGCGGCTAGCTATGGCTACACCTTC
cdr3_aa: CASSLSIGAASYGYTF
d_call: -
j_call: TRBJ1-2
cdr3_length: 16
clone_size: -
v_call: TRBV11-2

cdr3_nt: TGTGCCAGCAGCTTAGCCTGGGGGGAATCACCTCTCACCTTC
cdr3_aa: CASSLAWGESPLTF
d_call: -
j_call: TRBJ1-2
cdr3_length: 14
clone_size: -
v_call: TRBV7-7

cdr3_nt: TGCGCCAGCACACTATCGGTAGCCACTGAAGCTTTCTTT
cdr3_aa: CASTLSVATEAFF
d_call: -
j_call: TRBJ1-1
cdr3_length: 13
clone_size: -
v_call: TRBV4-1

cdr3_nt: TGTGCCAGCAGTTACTCCGACAGGCCGCCCTACGAGCAGTACTTC
cdr3_aa: CASSYSDRPPYEQYF
d_call: -
j_call: TRBJ2-7
cdr3_length: 15
clone_size: -
v_call: TRBV27

cdr3_nt: TGTGCCATCAGTGCTAGGGGGTTAGCGGGAGTGGGTACGCAGTATTTT
cdr3_aa: CAISARGLAGVGTQYF
d_call: TRBD2
j_call: TRBJ2-3
cdr3_length: 16
clone_size: -
v_call: TRBV10-3

cdr3_nt: TGTGCCAGCCGCAGGGATGGATTAAACACTGAAGCTTTCTTT
cdr3_aa: CASRRDGLNTEAFF
d_call: -
j_call: TRBJ1-1
cdr3_length: 14
clone_size: once
v_call: TRBV2

cdr3_nt: TGTGCCAACCATCCAGGGGTCGCTCTATTGAACACTGAAGCTTTCTTT
cdr3_aa: CANHPGVALLNTEAFF
d_call: -
j_call: TRBJ1-1
cdr3_length: 16
clone_size: -
v_call: TRBV28

cdr3_nt: TGCGCCAGCAGTGAAATCCGACTGGTTCAAGAGACCCAGTACTTC
cdr3_aa: CASSEIRLVQETQYF
d_call: -
j_call: TRBJ2-5
cdr3_length: 15
clone_size: -
v_call: TRBV10-1

cdr3_nt: TGTGCCAGCAGTCCGGACAGCGTCCCCAACACTGAAGCTTTCTTT
cdr3_aa: CASSPDSVPNTEAFF
d_call: -
j_call: TRBJ1-1
cdr3_length: 15
clone_size: few
v_call: TRBV28

cdr3_nt: TGTGCCAGCAGAGAACTGGGGCCCCGCACAGATACGCAGTATTTT
cdr3_aa: CASRELGPRTDTQYF
d_call: -
j_call: TRBJ2-3
cdr3_length: 15
clone_size: -
v_call: TRBV6-1

cdr3_nt: TGTGCCGCCCAGGGGTACGATAGCAATCAGCCCCAGCATTTT
cdr3_aa: CAAQGYDSNQPQHF
d_call: -
j_call: TRBJ1-5
cdr3_length: 14
clone_size: once
v_call: TRBV28

cdr3_nt: TGTGCCAGCAGTGAACCCGGACAGGGTTTAGGTTCACCCCTCCACTTT
cdr3_aa: CASSEPGQGLGSPLHF
d_call: TRBD1
j_call: TRBJ1-6
cdr3_length: 16
clone_size: -
v_call: TRBV6-1

cdr3_nt: TGTGCCAGCAGTCCCGACAGGGGGGCTGGGGATACGCAGTATTTT
cdr3_aa: CASSPDRGAGDTQYF
d_call: TRBD1
j_call: TRBJ2-3
cdr3_length: 15
clone_size: -
v_call: TRBV4-2

cdr3_nt: TGTGCCAGCGGAGAGGTACAAGAGACCCAGTACTTC
cdr3_aa: CASGEVQETQYF
d_call: -
j_call: TRBJ2-5
cdr3_length: 12
clone_size: -
v_call: TRBV2

cdr3_nt: TGTGCCAGCACCGAATCGGGACAGAACAATGAGCAGTTCTTC
cdr3_aa: CASTESGQNNEQFF
d_call: TRBD1
j_call: TRBJ2-1
cdr3_length: 14
clone_size: few
v_call: TRBV25-1

cdr3_nt: TGTGCCAGCAGTTCCCCGGGGGGGGGTGTTAGCACTGAAGCTTTCTTT
cdr3_aa: CASSSPGGGVSTEAFF
d_call: -
j_call: TRBJ1-1
cdr3_length: 16
clone_size: -
v_call: TRBV27